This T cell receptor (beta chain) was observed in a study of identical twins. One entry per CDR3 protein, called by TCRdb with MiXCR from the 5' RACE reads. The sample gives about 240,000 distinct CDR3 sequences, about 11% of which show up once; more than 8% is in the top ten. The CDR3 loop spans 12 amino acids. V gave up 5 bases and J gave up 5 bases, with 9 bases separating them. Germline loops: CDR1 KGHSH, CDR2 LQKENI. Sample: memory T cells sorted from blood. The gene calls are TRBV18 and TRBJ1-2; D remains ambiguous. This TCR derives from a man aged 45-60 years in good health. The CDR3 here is CASSEATYGYTF. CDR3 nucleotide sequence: TGTGCCAGCTCAGAAGCGACGTATGGCTACACCTTC.